This T cell receptor beta chain was sequenced during a study of blood T cell repertoires in COVID-19. Study details: The cDNA or gDNA used as material had been derived from T cells, B-cell-depleted T cells, or PBMCs.

Participants were aged roughly 18 to 90 years, lived in about two dozen US areas, and enrolled virtually. Assignments of participants to cohorts depended upon their own reported clinical history. Libraries were prepared by immunoSEQ multiplex PCR; TCRdb keeps only in-frame clonotypes and omits some of them. The sample has roughly 150,000 clones, about nine tenths seen once. This CDR3 is 17 amino acids long. Trimming at V came to 8 bases and at J to 8 bases, leaving 20 bases not matched to a gene. Germline assignment: CDR1 LGHDT and CDR2 YNNKEL (reference sequence). What was sequenced was PBMCs or T cells enriched from blood (not recorded which). The chain combines TRBV3-1 (or the pseudogene TRBV3-2) with TRBJ1-4, with 7 bases aligning to TRBD1. The sequence came from a woman in her thirties or forties who had been exposed to COVID-19. CDR3 nucleotide sequence: TGTGCCAGCGCGGGGGGGGTTTACAGGGGCGTACGAGAAAAACTGTTTTTT. Its protein is CASAGGVYRGVREKLFF.